The T cell receptor (beta chain) under discussion was sequenced for a study of blood T cell repertoires in COVID-19. About the study: Specimens from acute and convalescent COVID-19 originated in the United States, Italy and Spain.

CDR1 SGHAT and CDR2 FQNNGV come from the germline V gene. This CDR3 region has 17 residues. V was trimmed by 1 base and J by 1 base, leaving 16 bases between them. Sequencing used immunoSEQ multiplex PCR; TCRdb keeps in-frame clones, though not all of them. This table holds about 160,000 clones, around 84% found once. The rearrangement links TRBV11-2 to TRBJ2-5; unclear D gene. Sequencing was done on a sample of peripheral blood. This clonotype was sampled from a man aged 40-55 years with acute or convalescent COVID-19. The CDR3 DNA sequence: TGTGCCAGCAGCTTAGTAAGGATGGTAGGCGGCCAAGAGACCCAGTACTTC. Translating gives CASSLVRMVGGQETQYF.